These 3 T cell receptor beta chains were all obtained from the same sample, sequenced in a study of T cell repertoires in cytomegalovirus infection. TCRdb reanalysed the reads using MiXCR and keeps one entry per CDR3 protein. The sample holds some 680,000 distinct CDR3 sequences, roughly 35% seen once. Sequences were obtained from PBMCs. The receptors shown here come from a human donor in good health (CMV status not recorded). Some clones in this sample may be carry-over from other donors' samples.

At least ten counts were recorded for this clonotype. The V call is TRBV7-2, the J call TRBJ2-7; tentative D call: TRBD2 (6 bases). Deletions cut 3 bases from V and 5 bases from J, with 17 bases between. Germline V gene lookup returns CDR1 SGHTA and CDR2 FQGNSA. This CDR3 contains 15 residues. Here the CDR3 DNA reads TGTGCCAGCAGCTTCCCCCAGCGCGGGACCCACGAGCAGTACTTC. Its protein product is CASSFPQRGTHEQYF.

This clonotype occurred many times. The J gene is TRBJ1-6, the V gene TRBV7-8; no clear D. Trimming removed 3 bases from V and 1 base from J, with 16 bases in between. Germline CDR1 and CDR2: SGHVS and FQNEAQ. The CDR3 has 18 amino acids. The CDR3 DNA follows: TGTGCCAGCAGCTTCCGAGGTTGGGGTAATTCCTATAATTCACCCCTCCACTTT. It yields the protein CASSFRGWGNSYNSPLHF.

The rearrangement links TRBV12-3 or TRBV12-4 to TRBJ2-7; a weak D match, TRBD2 (6 bases). The CDR3 consists of 14 residues. Trimming pared 3 bases from V and 6 bases from J, leaving 15 bases between. For the CDR3, the DNA is TGTGCCAGCAGTTTTATGGGGGGAGAAAGCGAGCAGTACTTC. It translates to CASSFMGGESEQYF.